This T cell receptor (beta chain) is drawn from a study of metastatic and nonmetastatic thyroid tumors (dated by TCRdb to 2018 to 2020). About the investigation overall: Repertoires were compared across peripheral blood and tumor or nodule tissue samples from malignant and benign thyroid patients. What the work shows at the level of the full study, not this receptor alone: In both blood and tumor samples, TCR beta diversity was reported to be significantly higher in malignant tumors than in benign nodules.

Library preparation was by PCR. The sequencer listed for this sample is Illumina HiSeq 4000. High-throughput sequencing was used to profile the CDR3 region of the TCR beta-chain in every patient. Per the source publication's procedure: Drawing on CDR3 differences between clinicopathological groups, the researchers built a classifier meant to tell apart patients with distant-metastatic papillary thyroid cancer. To measure repertoire diversity the researchers used the Shannon index, while the Morisita-Horn index served to gauge how similar the tumor and blood repertoires were. TCRdb took the public reads, trimmed them with fastp at Q25, ran MiXCR for clone calling and kept in-frame beta chains. It is TCRdb's table, rather than the study itself, that gives the V and J calls and clone size. A total of 20,000 to 25,000 clones appear in this sample, 20% of them only once. The top ten clonotypes cover roughly 28% of the sample.

This clone was seen repeatedly, ten times or more. Its antigen is currently not known. Base qualities are missing; no much larger clone stands one base away. None of the patients had been given any treatment before thyroid surgery. Patient clinical samples collected from about 2011 to 2019 were retrospectively analysed using T-cell receptor beta sequencing. CDR3 length: 14 amino acids, cysteine to phenylalanine. Left in the record is the CDR3 DNA by itself, 42 bases read in frame from the first base. Trimming accounts for 5 bases at V and 8 bases at J, while the number of junction bases matched to no gene is 4. CDR1 and CDR2, looked up from the germline V gene, are SGHVS and FQNEAQ.

The V and J genes are TRBV7-8 and TRBJ2-1; TRBD2 lines up with 12 middle nucleotides. This receptor was taken from a female donor with papillary thyroid cancer or a benign thyroid nodule (not recorded which). Some clones in this sample may be carry-over from other donors' samples. Sequenced: blood. The sequenced DNA is TGTGCCAGCAGCGTGACTAGCGGGAGTGATGAGCAGTTCTTC. Translated, this gives CASSVTSGSDEQFF.